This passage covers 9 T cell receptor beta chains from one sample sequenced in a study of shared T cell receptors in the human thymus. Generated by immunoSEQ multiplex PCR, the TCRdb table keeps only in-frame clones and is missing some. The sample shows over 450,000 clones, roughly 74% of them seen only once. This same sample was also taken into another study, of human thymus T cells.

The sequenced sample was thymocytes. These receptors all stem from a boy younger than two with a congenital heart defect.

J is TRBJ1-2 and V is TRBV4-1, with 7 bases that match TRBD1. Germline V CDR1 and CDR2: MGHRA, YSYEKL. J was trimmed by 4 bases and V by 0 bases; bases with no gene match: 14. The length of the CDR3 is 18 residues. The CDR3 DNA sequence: TGCGCCAGCAGCCAAGAAGACAGGGCGCCTCCAAAACCCTATGGCTACACCTTC. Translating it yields CASSQEDRAPPKPYGYTF.

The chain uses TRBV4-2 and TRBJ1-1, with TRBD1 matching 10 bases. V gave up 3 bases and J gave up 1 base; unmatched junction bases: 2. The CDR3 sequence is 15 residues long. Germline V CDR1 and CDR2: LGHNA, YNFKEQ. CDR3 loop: CASSQGQGTNTEAFF. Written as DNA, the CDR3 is TGTGCCAGCAGCCAGGGACAGGGGACGAACACTGAAGCTTTCTTT.

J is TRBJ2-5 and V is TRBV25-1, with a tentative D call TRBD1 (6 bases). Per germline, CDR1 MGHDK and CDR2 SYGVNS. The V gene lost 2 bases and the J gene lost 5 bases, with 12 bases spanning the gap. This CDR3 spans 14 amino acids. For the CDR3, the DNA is TGTGCCAGCAGTGAAAACAGGGCCAAGGAGACCCAGTACTTC. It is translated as CASSENRAKETQYF.

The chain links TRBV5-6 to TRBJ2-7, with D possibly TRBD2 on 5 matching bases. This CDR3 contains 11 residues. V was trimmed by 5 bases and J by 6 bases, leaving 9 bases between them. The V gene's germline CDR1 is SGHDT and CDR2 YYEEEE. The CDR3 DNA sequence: TGTGCCAGCAGTCTGGAGGTCGAGCAGTACTTC. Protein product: CASSLEVEQYF.

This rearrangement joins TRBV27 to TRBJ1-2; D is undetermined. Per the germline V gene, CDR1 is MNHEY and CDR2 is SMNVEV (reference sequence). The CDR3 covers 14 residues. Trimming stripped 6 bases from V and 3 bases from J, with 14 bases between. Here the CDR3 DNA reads TGTGCCAGCAGCTCGGACGGGGAGGACTATGGCTACACCTTC. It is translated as CASSSDGEDYGYTF.

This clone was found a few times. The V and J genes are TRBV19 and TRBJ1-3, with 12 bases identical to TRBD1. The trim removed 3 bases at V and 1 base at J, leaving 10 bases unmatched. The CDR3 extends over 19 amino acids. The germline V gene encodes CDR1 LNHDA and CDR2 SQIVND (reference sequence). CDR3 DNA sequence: TGTGCCAGTAGTATGCAGGGACAGGGGGCGAGAGGGTCTGGAAACACCATATATTTT. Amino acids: CASSMQGQGARGSGNTIYF.

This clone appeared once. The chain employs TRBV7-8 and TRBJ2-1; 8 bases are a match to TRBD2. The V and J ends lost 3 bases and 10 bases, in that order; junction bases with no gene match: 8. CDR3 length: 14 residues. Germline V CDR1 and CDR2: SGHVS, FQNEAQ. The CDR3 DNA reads TGTGCCAGCAGCTTCCGCGGGAGGATCGAAGAGCAGTTCTTC. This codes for CASSFRGRIEEQFF.

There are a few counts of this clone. Here the CDR3 reads CAWSSHAESSYEQYF. The CDR3 DNA is TGTGCCTGGAGTTCCCACGCGGAGAGCTCCTACGAGCAGTACTTC. This chain uses TRBV30 with TRBJ2-7; D is uncertain. The CDR3 is 15 residues long. Germline CDR1 GTSNPN, CDR2 SVGIG (reference sequence). V was pared by 2 bases and J by 0 bases, with 14 bases between. Full variable domain (rest looked up from reference TRBV30 and TRBJ2-7): SQTIHQWPATLVQPVGSPLSLECTVEGTSNPNLYWYRQAAGRGLQLLFYSVGIGQISSEVPQNLSASRPQDRQFILSSKKLLLSDSGFYLCAWSSHAESSYEQYFGPGTRLTVT.

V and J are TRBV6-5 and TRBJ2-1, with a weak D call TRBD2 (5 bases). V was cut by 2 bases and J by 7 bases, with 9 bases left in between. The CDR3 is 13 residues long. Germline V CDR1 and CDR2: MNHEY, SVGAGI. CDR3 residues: CASSYPTGNEQFF. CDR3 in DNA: TGTGCCAGCAGTTACCCCACGGGGAATGAGCAGTTCTTC.